Listed here are 23 T cell receptor beta chains from one sample, sequenced in a study of CD8 T cells in Susac syndrome. Reverse transcription of roughly 0.45 to 1 ug RNA was performed with random hexamers. One entry per CDR3 protein results from TCRdb running MiXCR on the immunoSEQ multiplex PCR reads. The data show some 110,000 distinct CDR3 sequences, roughly 93% seen once. Material: CD4+ T cells from PBMCs. The receptors were sampled from a human donor with multiple sclerosis.

V is TRBV25-1 and J is TRBJ2-3; a possible D gene is TRBD2 (6 bases). The germline V and J ends were trimmed by 4 bases and 6 bases, with 11 bases remaining between them. This CDR3 is 13 amino acids long. CDR1 and CDR2 from the germline V gene are MGHDK and SYGVNS. The CDR3 here is CASSGRGYDTQYF. CDR3 nucleotide sequence: TGTGCCAGCAGTGGGAGGGGTTATGATACGCAGTATTTT.

The chain joins TRBV20-1 to TRBJ1-1; D gene ambiguous. The CDR3 length is 13 residues. The ends were cut back, 3 bases at V and 2 bases at J, with 10 bases in the middle. Germline CDR1 and CDR2: DFQATT and SNEGSKA (reference sequence). The CDR3 reads CSARRELNTEAFF. The CDR3 DNA sequence: TGCAGTGCTAGGAGGGAACTCAACACTGAAGCTTTCTTT.

Of note for this clonotype: Germline and junction disagree at one end, which may indicate a read error. The chain uses TRBV7-7 and TRBJ2-1; D gene uncertain. Germline V gives CDR1 SSHAT, CDR2 FNYEAQ (reference sequence). The CDR3 has 15 residues. The CDR3 bases are TGTGCTAGCAGCTTATCCCTAGGGACCTACAATGAGCAGTTCTTC. It codes for CASSLSLGTYNEQFF.

V usage is TRBV12-3 or TRBV12-4 and J usage is TRBJ2-6; no definite D call. The CDR3 is 13 amino acids. Trimming pared 6 bases from V and 2 bases from J, leaving 5 bases between. This CDR3 is CASSDPGANVLTF. In nucleotides, the CDR3 is TGTGCCAGCAGCGATCCTGGGGCCAACGTCCTGACTTTC.

The chain links TRBV7-7 to TRBJ2-2, with D uncertain. Trimming cost V 6 bases and J 1 base, with 9 bases left between them. CDR1 and CDR2 (germline): SSHAT, FNYEAQ (reference sequence). The CDR3 runs to 14 residues. CDR3 protein: CASRLDGNTGELFF. The CDR3 DNA reads as TGTGCCAGCAGATTGGACGGGAACACCGGGGAGCTGTTTTTT.

V and J are TRBV2 and TRBJ2-5; 8 bases fit TRBD2. From germline, CDR1 is SNHLY and CDR2 FYNNEI. Trimming removed 6 bases from V and 10 bases from J; junction bases left unmatched: 10. CDR3 length: 13 residues. CDR3 DNA: TGTGCCAGCAGCCTAGGAGCGGGGGACTTCCAGTACTTC. Translation: CASSLGAGDFQYF.

The genes are TRBV6-5 and TRBJ2-1, with a possible D match to TRBD2 (5 bases). Germline-derived CDR1 and CDR2 are MNHEY and SVGAGI. The CDR3 runs to 15 residues. The V and J ends lost 5 bases and 6 bases respectively, with 17 bases between them. CDR3 DNA sequence: TGTGCCAGCAGTCCCCCAGGACTCGAAGGCAATGAGCAGTTCTTC. Translating it yields CASSPPGLEGNEQFF.

V is TRBV5-6 and J is TRBJ1-4; perhaps TRBD1 as D (5 bases). The V end lost 5 bases, the J end lost 0 bases, and 11 bases lay between the germline ends. CDR3 length: 15 amino acids. Germline CDR1 and CDR2: SGHDT and YYEEEE. The CDR3: CASSWGRATNEKLFF. CDR3 nucleotide sequence: TGTGCCAGCAGTTGGGGCCGAGCAACTAATGAAAAACTGTTTTTT.

The chain combines TRBV18 with TRBJ2-7, with D maybe TRBD1 (6 bases). The germline V gene encodes CDR1 KGHSH and CDR2 LQKENI. V lost 6 bases and J 0 bases, leaving 12 bases between the germline ends. CDR3 length equals 14 residues. CDR3 protein: CASSANRDSYEQYF. CDR3 nucleotides: TGTGCCAGCTCGGCGAACAGGGACTCCTACGAGCAGTACTTC.

CDR3 coding DNA: TGTGCCAGCAGCGTGACGAGGGAGCCGACAGAAAAACTGTTTTTT. Its protein product is CASSVTREPTEKLFF. The chain uses TRBV7-9 and TRBJ1-4; D call uncertain. The CDR3 is 15 amino acids. Germline V CDR1 and CDR2: SEHNR, FQNEAQ (reference sequence). V lost 5 bases to trimming and J lost 8 bases, with 18 bases between them.

DNA of the CDR3: TGTGCCAGCAGCCAAGCGACGAAGAGGCAGGGGACACAAGTAGGAGATACGCAGTATTTT. Its protein is CASSQATKRQGTQVGDTQYF. The V gene is TRBV4-2, the J gene TRBJ2-3; tentatively, D is TRBD1 (6 bases). V was shortened by 1 base and J by 5 bases, with 28 bases between the two germline ends. CDR1 and CDR2 (germline): LGHNA, YNFKEQ. The CDR3 sequence is 20 residues long.

This clonotype has just a few counts. V usage is TRBV11-2 and J usage is TRBJ2-5; D is unclear. Trimming stripped 4 bases from V and 1 base from J, with 4 bases between. CDR1 SGHAT and CDR2 FQNNGV come from the germline V gene. This CDR3 contains 12 residues. CDR3 bases: TGTGCCAGCAGCTCCTCCCAAGAGACCCAGTACTTC. Amino acids: CASSSSQETQYF.

The J gene is TRBJ2-3, the V gene TRBV19; D possibly matches TRBD1 or TRBD2 (5 bases each). Between the trimmed V and J ends, which lost 5 bases and 4 bases, there was a span of 13 bases. Germline V CDR1 and CDR2: LNHDA, SQIVND (reference sequence). The CDR3 is 14 amino acids. In nucleotides, the CDR3 is TGTGCCAGTAGTCCTTCCGGGGCCCCAGATACGCAGTATTTT. Its protein product is CASSPSGAPDTQYF.

The gene calls are TRBV5-1 and TRBJ2-6; a weak D match, TRBD1 (5 bases). The germline V gene encodes CDR1 SGHRS and CDR2 YFSETQ. The CDR3 length is 19 residues. Deletions cut 1 base from V and 0 bases from J, with 17 bases between. DNA of the CDR3: TGCGCCAGCAGCTTGCGATCCAGTGGGGCTCTCTCTGGGGCCAACGTCCTGACTTTC. Translating it yields CASSLRSSGALSGANVLTF.

The V and J genes are TRBV29-1 and TRBJ2-7, with TRBD1 identical over 9 bases. Germline loops: CDR1 SQVTM, CDR2 ANQGSEA. The CDR3 length is 13 residues. V trimming: 3 bases; J trimming: 6 bases; junction bases outside the gene matches: 6. The CDR3 coding sequence is TGCAGCGTTGATTTGACAGGGGGGGCCGAGCAGTACTTC. This encodes CSVDLTGGAEQYF.

V gene TRBV30 combines with J gene TRBJ1-2; D uncertain. Trimming left V 2 bases short and J 3 bases short, with 7 bases between. CDR1 and CDR2 (germline): GTSNPN, SVGIG (reference sequence). This CDR3 has 12 amino acids. CDR3 bases: TGTGCCTGGAGTCCACGCCACTATGGCTACACCTTC. It is translated as CAWSPRHYGYTF. Looking up the rest from reference TRBV30 and TRBJ1-2 gives the full variable domain: SQTIHQWPATLVQPVGSPLSLECTVEGTSNPNLYWYRQAAGRGLQLLFYSVGIGQISSEVPQNLSASRPQDRQFILSSKKLLLSDSGFYLCAWSPRHYGYTFGSGTRLTVV.

This chain links TRBV20-1 with TRBJ2-7; 8 bases agree with TRBD1. CDR1 and CDR2 from the germline V gene are DFQATT and SNEGSKA (reference sequence). The CDR3 consists of 14 residues. J lost 3 bases, V lost 7 bases, and 11 bases had no gene match. CDR3 sequence: CSVMSKTGDYEQYF. CDR3 bases: TGCAGTGTAATGTCGAAGACAGGGGACTACGAGCAGTACTTC.

For the CDR3, the DNA is TGCGCCAGCAGCCACTCGGACAGGATTAATGGCTACACCTTC. It specifies CASSHSDRINGYTF. The rearrangement links TRBV4-3 to TRBJ1-2, with 7 bases lining up with TRBD1. The trim removed 3 bases at V and 6 bases at J, leaving 7 bases unmatched. Germline CDR1 is LGHNA and CDR2 is YSLEER. This CDR3 spans 14 amino acids.

In nucleotides, the CDR3 is TGTGCCAGCAGTGGACAGTACAATGAGCAGTTCTTC. This codes for CASSGQYNEQFF. The chain joins TRBV2 to TRBJ2-1; D is perhaps TRBD1 (5 bases). The V and J ends lost 4 bases and 4 bases respectively, with 5 bases between them. The CDR3 is 12 amino acids. The V gene's germline CDR1 is SNHLY and CDR2 FYNNEI.

The gene calls are TRBV5-1 and TRBJ2-2, with D possibly called TRBD1 or TRBD2 (5 bases each). Germline V gives CDR1 SGHRS, CDR2 YFSETQ. The CDR3 runs 15 residues. The germline V and J ends were trimmed by 7 bases and 0 bases, with 13 bases remaining between them. The CDR3 DNA is TGCGCCAGCTTCCCGGGGCCTACGAACACCGGGGAGCTGTTTTTT. Its protein is CASFPGPTNTGELFF.

The V gene is TRBV9, the J gene TRBJ1-5, with D unresolved. V dropped 3 bases and J dropped 9 bases, with 10 bases sitting between them. Germline V gene sequence: CDR1 SGDLS, CDR2 YYNGEE. The CDR3 spans 12 residues. CDR3 sequence: CASSAGKGPQHF. CDR3 nucleotides: TGTGCCAGCAGCGCTGGTAAGGGGCCCCAGCATTTT. The variable domain in full, completed from reference TRBV9 and TRBJ1-5, reads DSGVTQTPKHLITATGQRVTLRCSPRSGDLSVYWYQQSLDQGLQFLIQYYNGEERAKGNILERFSAQQFPDLHSELNLSSLELGDSALYFCASSAGKGPQHFGDGTRLSIL.

This rearrangement joins TRBV7-9 to TRBJ1-2; D might be TRBD1 (5 bases). The CDR3 is made up of 15 amino acids. Per germline, CDR1 SEHNR and CDR2 FQNEAQ (reference sequence). Trimming shortened V by 1 base and J by 7 bases, and 16 bases separated the two germline ends. As DNA, the CDR3 is TGTGCCAGCAGCTTAGTTAATGACTTAAGGGGTGGCTACACCTTC. As protein: CASSLVNDLRGGYTF. The full variable domain, its missing parts supplied by reference TRBV7-9 and TRBJ1-2, is DTGVSQNPRHKITKRGQNVTFRCDPISEHNRLYWYRQTLGQGPEFLTYFQNEAQLEKSRLLSDRFSAERPKGSFSTLEIQRTEQGDSAMYLCASSLVNDLRGGYTFGSGTRLTVV.

The V and J genes are TRBV7-9 and TRBJ2-7; 15 bases are a match to TRBD2. The CDR3 covers 18 residues. The J segment lost 2 bases and the V segment lost 7 bases, leaving 12 bases of the junction unmatched. Per germline, CDR1 SEHNR and CDR2 FQNEAQ (reference sequence). CDR3 sequence (DNA): TGTGCCAGCACCCCCCCGGGACTAGCGGGGGGAAACCCCTACGAGCAGTACTTC. This sequence encodes CASTPPGLAGGNPYEQYF. Drawing the rest from reference TRBV7-9 and TRBJ2-7, the complete variable domain is DTGVSQNPRHKITKRGQNVTFRCDPISEHNRLYWYRQTLGQGPEFLTYFQNEAQLEKSRLLSDRFSAERPKGSFSTLEIQRTEQGDSAMYLCASTPPGLAGGNPYEQYFGPGTRLTVT.